Following are 21 T cell receptor beta chains from one sample sequenced in a study of shared clonotypes between healthy human individuals. Produced via immunoSEQ multiplex PCR; TCRdb's table is partial and in-frame only. This sample has around 600,000 clones, with about 95% found just once. Only CD45RO-negative cells positively selected for CCR7 counted as naive CD8 cells, so terminally differentiated effector memory CD45RA+ cells were excluded. Sequencing was performed on naive CD8+ T cells sorted from blood. The receptors were sampled from a woman in her 30s in good health.

This chain links TRBV19 with TRBJ2-7; D gene ambiguous. The V and J ends lost 5 bases and 3 bases respectively, with 11 bases between them. Germline CDR1 and CDR2: LNHDA and SQIVND (reference sequence). The CDR3 sequence is 13 residues long. CDR3 region: CASSHSVGYEQYF. In nucleotides, the CDR3 is TGTGCCAGTAGTCACTCCGTGGGCTACGAGCAGTACTTC.

The rearrangement links TRBV27 to TRBJ2-7, with 7 bases fitting TRBD1. The V gene end was trimmed by 0 bases and the J gene end by 7 bases; junction bases not matched to a gene: 6. The CDR3 has 14 amino acids. CDR1 MNHEY and CDR2 SMNVEV come from the germline V gene (reference sequence). CDR3 sequence: CASSLSTGLGEQYF. The CDR3, as DNA: TGTGCCAGCAGTTTATCGACAGGGCTGGGGGAGCAGTACTTC.

The chain carries TRBV2 and TRBJ2-7; 8 bases line up with TRBD1. CDR1 and CDR2 (germline): SNHLY, FYNNEI. The J segment lost 1 base and the V segment lost 10 bases, leaving 3 bases of the junction unmatched. The length of the CDR3 is 12 residues. The CDR3 protein is CAIRQGSYEQYF. In DNA form, the CDR3 reads TGTGCCATCAGACAGGGGTCCTACGAGCAGTACTTC.

This chain connects TRBV27 to TRBJ1-2; 12 bases line up with TRBD1. V was clipped by 0 bases and J by 7 bases; unmatched bases: 6. Germline assignment: CDR1 MNHEY and CDR2 SMNVEV (reference sequence). The CDR3 is made up of 16 amino acids. CDR3 residues: CASSLSVRDRGLGYTF. CDR3 in DNA: TGTGCCAGCAGTTTATCGGTCCGGGACAGGGGGCTTGGCTACACCTTC.

J is TRBJ1-4 and V is TRBV25-1, with D perhaps TRBD1 (5 bases). Trimming pared 1 base from V and 7 bases from J, leaving 7 bases between. The CDR3 length is 13 residues. Germline CDR1 is MGHDK and CDR2 is SYGVNS. CDR3 sequence: CASSELGGEKLFF. DNA for the CDR3: TGTGCCAGCAGTGAATTGGGGGGTGAAAAACTGTTTTTT.

V is TRBV2 and J is TRBJ1-3; D may be TRBD1 (6 bases). The CDR3 extends over 16 amino acids. Germline CDR1 is SNHLY and CDR2 is FYNNEI. Trimming shortened V by 6 bases and J by 0 bases, and 15 bases separated the two germline ends. CDR3 sequence (DNA): TGTGCCAGCAGGTGGGACACCGAGAGCTCTGGAAACACCATATATTTT. This sequence encodes CASRWDTESSGNTIYF.

The chain employs TRBV19 and TRBJ1-2; D perhaps matches TRBD1 (5 bases). Trimming removed 5 bases at V and 6 bases at J, with 10 bases between. CDR3 length: 12 residues. Germline V lookup: CDR1 LNHDA, CDR2 SQIVND (reference sequence). In DNA, the CDR3 is TGTGCCAGTAGTTACGGGGACGATGGCTACACCTTC. Amino acid sequence: CASSYGDDGYTF.

This clone has just one count. The rearrangement joins TRBV4-2 to TRBJ1-1; 7 bases align to TRBD1. J gave up 7 bases and V 5 bases, and 4 bases lay outside the gene matches. The germline V gene has CDR1 LGHNA and CDR2 YNFKEQ. The CDR3 consists of 12 residues. The CDR3 DNA reads as TGTGCCAGCAGCGTCCAGGGGGATGAAGCTTTCTTT. Its translation: CASSVQGDEAFF.

The rearrangement links TRBV7-9 to TRBJ1-3; a possible D gene is TRBD1 (5 bases). The CDR3 length is 15 residues. From germline, CDR1 is SEHNR and CDR2 FQNEAQ (reference sequence). Trimming stripped 10 bases from V and 3 bases from J, with 19 bases between. The CDR3 spells CATVGEGRNGNTIYF. The CDR3 region has the DNA TGTGCCACCGTCGGGGAGGGGCGAAATGGAAACACCATATATTTT.

A single count supports this clone. The V gene is TRBV28, the J gene TRBJ2-7; D may be TRBD2 (5 bases). Germline V lookup: CDR1 MDHEN, CDR2 SYDVKM. The CDR3 is 14 amino acids. Trimming shortened V by 6 bases and J by 0 bases, and 12 bases separated the two germline ends. The CDR3 nucleotides read TGTGCCAGCAGCCCCGCGGACTCCTCCTACGAGCAGTACTTC. Its protein is CASSPADSSYEQYF.

This clone was picked up one time. This CDR3 is CASSLGAPSTDTQYF. CDR3 bases: TGTGCCAGCAGTTTAGGCGCCCCATCCACAGATACGCAGTATTTT. The J gene is TRBJ2-3, the V gene TRBV28; no clear D gene. From germline, CDR1 is MDHEN and CDR2 SYDVKM. V lost 2 bases and J 2 bases, leaving 11 bases between the germline ends. The CDR3 consists of 15 residues.

The gene calls are TRBV7-8 and TRBJ2-6; D gene ambiguous. Between the trimmed V and J ends, which lost 2 bases and 0 bases, there was a span of 23 bases. The CDR3 has 21 residues. CDR1 and CDR2 from the germline V gene are SGHVS and FQNEAQ. The CDR3 region has the DNA TGTGCCAGCAGCTTACTGCTTTGGGGATCAATTCTCCTCTCTGGGGCCAACGTCCTGACTTTC. Amino acids: CASSLLLWGSILLSGANVLTF.

The chain links TRBV28 to TRBJ2-3, with D possibly TRBD2 on 6 matching bases. Germline loops: CDR1 MDHEN, CDR2 SYDVKM. The CDR3 is 16 amino acids. The V and J ends lost 3 bases and 5 bases respectively, with 18 bases between them. This chain's CDR3 is CASSFGTQKGIDTQYF. CDR3 sequence (DNA): TGTGCCAGCAGTTTCGGGACTCAGAAAGGTATAGATACGCAGTATTTT.

The rearrangement joins TRBV29-1 to TRBJ2-7; TRBD1 aligns across 7 bases. V gave up 4 bases and J gave up 4 bases; unmatched junction bases: 4. Germline CDR1 reads SQVTM; CDR2 reads ANQGSEA. The CDR3 covers 12 residues. CDR3 in amino acids: CSVAGQQYEQYF. CDR3 DNA: TGCAGCGTTGCGGGACAGCAGTACGAGCAGTACTTC.

The chain uses TRBV5-4 and TRBJ2-1, with 13 bases aligning to TRBD2. The CDR3 totals 17 residues. Germline values: CDR1 SGHNT, CDR2 YYREEE (reference sequence). V trimming: 0 bases; J trimming: 4 bases; junction bases outside the gene matches: 4. The CDR3 reads CASSLEGLAGRYNEQFF. CDR3 coding DNA: TGTGCCAGCAGCTTGGAGGGACTAGCGGGAAGATACAATGAGCAGTTCTTC. Using reference TRBV5-4 and TRBJ2-1 for the parts outside the CDR3, the full variable domain is ETGVTQSPTHLIKTRGQQVTLRCSSQSGHNTVSWYQQALGQGPQFIFQYYREEENGRGNFPPRFSGLQFPNYSSELNVNALELDDSALYLCASSLEGLAGRYNEQFFGPGTRLTVL.

The chain uses TRBV5-6 and TRBJ1-3; TRBD1 is a possible D gene (6 bases). The CDR3 sequence is 14 residues long. CDR1 and CDR2 from the germline V gene are SGHDT and YYEEEE. Trimming removed 4 bases at V and 0 bases at J, with 8 bases between. The CDR3 loop is CASSRDNSGNTIYF. The CDR3 nucleotides read TGTGCCAGCAGCCGGGACAACTCTGGAAACACCATATATTTT.

The rearrangement joins TRBV5-4 to TRBJ1-5; D is undetermined. Germline assignment: CDR1 SGHNT and CDR2 YYREEE (reference sequence). This CDR3 is built from 11 residues. V was pared by 0 bases and J by 11 bases, with 6 bases between. The DNA for the CDR3 is TGTGCCAGCAGCTTGGGAGTGTCCCAGCATTTT. Amino acid sequence: CASSLGVSQHF.

This rearrangement joins TRBV19 to TRBJ1-1; unclear D gene. V lost 7 bases, J lost 5 bases, and 14 bases lay in between. The CDR3 consists of 13 residues. From germline, CDR1 is LNHDA and CDR2 SQIVND (reference sequence). The DNA of the CDR3 is TGTGCCAGTACCTTCGGGGTGGGGACTGAAGCTTTCTTT. Protein sequence: CASTFGVGTEAFF.

The chain links TRBV5-1 to TRBJ2-1, with TRBD2 as a possible D gene (5 bases). The CDR3 is made up of 16 amino acids. With 3 bases removed from V and 7 bases from J, the gap between germline ends came to 20 bases. Per germline, CDR1 SGHRS and CDR2 YFSETQ. The CDR3 DNA follows: TGCGCCAGCAGCTACATCATAGCGTATACAAGGAATGAGCAGTTCTTC. Its translation: CASSYIIAYTRNEQFF.

J is TRBJ1-1 and V is TRBV5-6, with D maybe TRBD1 (5 bases). The CDR3 totals 14 residues. Looked up from germline, CDR1 is SGHDT and CDR2 is YYEEEE. V shed 5 bases and J shed 2 bases, with 13 bases lying between them. CDR3 sequence: CASRGKGTNTEAFF. CDR3 DNA: TGTGCCAGCAGGGGGAAGGGGACCAACACTGAAGCTTTCTTT.

This chain connects TRBV7-7 to TRBJ2-5; possibly TRBD1 or TRBD2 for D (5 bases each). Trimming cost V 1 base and J 1 base, with 13 bases left between them. The CDR3 consists of 16 residues. The germline V gene encodes CDR1 SSHAT and CDR2 FNYEAQ (reference sequence). In DNA, the CDR3 is TGTGCCAGCAGCTTAGGATCAGGGACGACCCAAGAGACCCAGTACTTC. Translation: CASSLGSGTTQETQYF.